Following are 5 T cell receptor beta chains from one sample sequenced in a study of blood T cell repertoires in COVID-19. Sequencing was performed with immunoSEQ multiplex PCR; in TCRdb, only in-frame clones are kept and a portion is missing. In the table there are approximately 42,000 clones, more than 75% of which are singletons. Material for sequencing was peripheral blood. The source is an elderly man with acute or convalescent COVID-19.

The chain joins TRBV7-2 to TRBJ2-1; 9 bases line up with TRBD2. CDR3 size: 14 residues. V shed 1 base, J shed 8 bases, and the junction held 3 bases outside the gene matches. Germline V CDR1 and CDR2: SGHTA, FQGNSA. The CDR3 reads CASSLGAGGYEQFF. CDR3 in DNA: TGTGCCAGCAGCTTAGGGGCGGGGGGGTATGAGCAGTTCTTC.

This clone was counted only a few times. The V gene is TRBV9, the J gene TRBJ1-6; perhaps TRBD1 as D (5 bases). This CDR3 is built from 15 residues. V was trimmed by 0 bases and J by 9 bases, leaving 13 bases between them. CDR1 is SGDLS and CDR2 is YYNGEE in the germline V gene. CDR3 sequence reads: CASSVGGGRGSPLHF. The CDR3 DNA reads TGTGCCAGCAGCGTAGGGGGAGGGAGGGGTTCACCCCTCCACTTT.

V and J are TRBV9 and TRBJ1-4; 7 positions match TRBD1. Per the germline V gene, CDR1 is SGDLS and CDR2 is YYNGEE. This CDR3 is built from 16 residues. Trimming cost V 3 bases and J 3 bases; bases outside gene matches: 8. The CDR3 region has the DNA TGTGCCAGCAGCGCCCAAGACAGGGTTGCTAATGAAAAACTGTTTTTT. It encodes CASSAQDRVANEKLFF.

This clone was observed once. The rearrangement joins TRBV21-1 to TRBJ2-2; no check of the table's D call, TRBD2, against the DNA was made. TRBV21-1 counts as a pseudogene. The CDR3 covers 14 residues. In DNA, the CDR3 is TGTGCCAGCAGCCCTGGGCCCTGGAGGGGGGAGCTGTTTTTT. Protein: CASSPGPWRGELFF.

This clone was counted between two and nine times. One end of the junction fails to match germline, which may point to a read error. V gene TRBV7-2 combines with J gene TRBJ2-7; 7 nucleotides match TRBD2. This CDR3 is built from 14 residues. Germline CDR1 reads SGHTA; CDR2 reads FQGNSA. CDR3 protein: CASSIASGSYEQYF. In DNA form, the CDR3 reads TGTGCCAGCAGCATAGCTAGCGGCTCCTACGAGCAGTACTTC.